The present entry profiles one T cell receptor (beta chain) with its context. Its antigen is still unknown. The CDR3 is made up of 15 amino acids. The V end lost 1 base, the J end lost 7 bases, and 14 bases lay between the germline ends. Germline V CDR1 and CDR2: LGHNT, FRNRAP. The assay was immunoSEQ multiplex PCR, and TCRdb's table has in-frame clones only and misses some. This sample has about 23,000 clones, with roughly 73% found just once. This sample was included in a study of tumor-infiltrating lymphocytes in localized non-small cell lung cancer. Points from the study as a whole: Higher tumor T cell infiltration than in uninvolved lung was supported by TCRbeta sequencing.

The sequencing input was lung tumor tissue. The chain employs TRBV12-5 and TRBJ1-5; D perhaps matches TRBD1 (5 bases). The TCR comes from a human donor with non-small cell lung cancer. The CDR3 bases are TGTGCTAGTGGTTTGGGGGACGCGGGCGGGCAGCCCCAGCATTTT. It is translated as CASGLGDAGGQPQHF. Supplemented by reference TRBV12-5 and TRBJ1-5, the full variable domain reads DARVTQTPRHKVTEMGQEVTMRCQPILGHNTVFWYRQTMMQGLELLAYFRNRAPLDDSGMPKDRFSAEMPDATLATLKIQPSEPRDSAVYFCASGLGDAGGQPQHFGDGTRLSIL.